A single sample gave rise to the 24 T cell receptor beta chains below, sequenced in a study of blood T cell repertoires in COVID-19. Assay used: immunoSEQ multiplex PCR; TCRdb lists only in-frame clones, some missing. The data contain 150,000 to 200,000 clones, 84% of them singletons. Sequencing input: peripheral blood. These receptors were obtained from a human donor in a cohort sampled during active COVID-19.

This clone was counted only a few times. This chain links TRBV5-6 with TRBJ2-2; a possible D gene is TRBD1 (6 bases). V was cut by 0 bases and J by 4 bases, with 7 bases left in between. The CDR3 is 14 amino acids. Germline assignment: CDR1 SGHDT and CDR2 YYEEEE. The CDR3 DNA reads TGTGCCAGCAGCTTGGGGGGGCTCACCGGGGAGCTGTTTTTT. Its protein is CASSLGGLTGELFF.

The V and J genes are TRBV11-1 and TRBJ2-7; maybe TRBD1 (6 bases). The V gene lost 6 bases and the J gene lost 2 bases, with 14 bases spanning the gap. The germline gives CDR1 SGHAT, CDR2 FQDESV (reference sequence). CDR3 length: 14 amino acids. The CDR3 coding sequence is TGTGCCAGCAGTCAAGACAGGTCGGCCTACGAGCAGTACTTC. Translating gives CASSQDRSAYEQYF.

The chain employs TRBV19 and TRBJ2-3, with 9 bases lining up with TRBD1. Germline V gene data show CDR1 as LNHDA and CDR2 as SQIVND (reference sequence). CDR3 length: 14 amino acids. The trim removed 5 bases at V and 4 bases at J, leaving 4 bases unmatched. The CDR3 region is CASSSTGGPDTQYF. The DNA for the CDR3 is TGTGCCAGTAGTTCAACAGGGGGCCCAGATACGCAGTATTTT.

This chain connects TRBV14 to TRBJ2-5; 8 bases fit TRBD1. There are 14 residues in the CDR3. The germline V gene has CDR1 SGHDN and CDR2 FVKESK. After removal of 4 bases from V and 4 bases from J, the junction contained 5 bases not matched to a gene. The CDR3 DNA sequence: TGTGCCAGCAGCCGTACAGGGGGTGGAGAGACCCAGTACTTC. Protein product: CASSRTGGGETQYF.

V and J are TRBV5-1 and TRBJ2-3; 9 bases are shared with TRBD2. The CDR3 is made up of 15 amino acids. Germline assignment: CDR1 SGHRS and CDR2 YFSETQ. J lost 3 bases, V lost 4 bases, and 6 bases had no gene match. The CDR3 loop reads CASSPPSGATDTQYF. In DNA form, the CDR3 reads TGCGCCAGCAGCCCCCCTAGCGGGGCTACAGATACGCAGTATTTT.

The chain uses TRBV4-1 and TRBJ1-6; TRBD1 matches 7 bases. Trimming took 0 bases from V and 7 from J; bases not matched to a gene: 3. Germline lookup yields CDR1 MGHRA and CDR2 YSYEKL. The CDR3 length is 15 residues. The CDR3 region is CASSQEETGNSPLHF. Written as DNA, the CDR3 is TGCGCCAGCAGCCAAGAAGAGACAGGGAATTCACCCCTCCACTTT.

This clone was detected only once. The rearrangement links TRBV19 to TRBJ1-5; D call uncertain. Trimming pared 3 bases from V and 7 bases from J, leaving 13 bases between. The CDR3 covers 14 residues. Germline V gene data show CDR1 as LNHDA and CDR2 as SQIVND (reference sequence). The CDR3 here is CASSMGRVGQPQHF. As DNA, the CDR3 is TGTGCCAGTAGTATGGGGAGGGTCGGACAGCCCCAGCATTTT. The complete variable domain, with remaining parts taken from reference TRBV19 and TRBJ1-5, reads DGGITQSPKYLFRKEGQNVTLSCEQNLNHDAMYWYRQDPGQGLRLIYYSQIVNDFQKGDIAEGYSVSREKKESFPLTVTSAQKNPTAFYLCASSMGRVGQPQHFGDGTRLSIL.

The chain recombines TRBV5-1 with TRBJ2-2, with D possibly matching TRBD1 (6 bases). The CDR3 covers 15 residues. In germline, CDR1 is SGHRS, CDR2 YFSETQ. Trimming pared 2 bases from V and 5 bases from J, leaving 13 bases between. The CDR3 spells CASSLQGSGTGELFF. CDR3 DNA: TGCGCCAGCAGCTTACAGGGATCAGGGACCGGGGAGCTGTTTTTT.

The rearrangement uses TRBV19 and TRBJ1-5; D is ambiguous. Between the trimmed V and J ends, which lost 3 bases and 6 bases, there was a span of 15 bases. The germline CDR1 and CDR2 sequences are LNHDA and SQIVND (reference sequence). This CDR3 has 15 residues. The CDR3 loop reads CASSIGQVGRQPQHF. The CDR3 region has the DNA TGTGCCAGTAGTATCGGTCAGGTAGGTCGTCAGCCCCAGCATTTT.

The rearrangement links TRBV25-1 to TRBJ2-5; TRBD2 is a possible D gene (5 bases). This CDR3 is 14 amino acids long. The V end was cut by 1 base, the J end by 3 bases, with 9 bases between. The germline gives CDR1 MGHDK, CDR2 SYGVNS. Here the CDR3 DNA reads TGTGCCAGCAGTGAATTGGAGGTGGAAGAGACCCAGTACTTC. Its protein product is CASSELEVEETQYF.

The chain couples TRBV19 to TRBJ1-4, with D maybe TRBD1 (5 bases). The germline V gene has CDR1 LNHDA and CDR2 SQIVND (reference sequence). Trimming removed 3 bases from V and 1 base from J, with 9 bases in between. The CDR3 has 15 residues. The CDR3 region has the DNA TGTGCCAGTAGTATGGGGCGGCAAACTAATGAAAAACTGTTTTTT. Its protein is CASSMGRQTNEKLFF. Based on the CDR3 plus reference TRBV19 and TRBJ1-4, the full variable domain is DGGITQSPKYLFRKEGQNVTLSCEQNLNHDAMYWYRQDPGQGLRLIYYSQIVNDFQKGDIAEGYSVSREKKESFPLTVTSAQKNPTAFYLCASSMGRQTNEKLFFGSGTQLSVL.

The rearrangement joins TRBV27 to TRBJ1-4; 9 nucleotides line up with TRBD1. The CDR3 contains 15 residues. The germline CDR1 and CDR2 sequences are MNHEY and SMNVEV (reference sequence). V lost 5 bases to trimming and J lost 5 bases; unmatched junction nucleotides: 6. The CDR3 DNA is TGTGCCAGCAGTCTAAACAGGGGGCGAAATGAAAAACTGTTTTTT. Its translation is CASSLNRGRNEKLFF.

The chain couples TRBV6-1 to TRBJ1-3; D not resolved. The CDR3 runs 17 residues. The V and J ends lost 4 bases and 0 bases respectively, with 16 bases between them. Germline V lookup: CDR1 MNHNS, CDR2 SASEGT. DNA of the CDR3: TGTGCCAGCAGTGCTACGGACTTCCGCAGCTCTGGAAACACCATATATTTT. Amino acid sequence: CASSATDFRSSGNTIYF.

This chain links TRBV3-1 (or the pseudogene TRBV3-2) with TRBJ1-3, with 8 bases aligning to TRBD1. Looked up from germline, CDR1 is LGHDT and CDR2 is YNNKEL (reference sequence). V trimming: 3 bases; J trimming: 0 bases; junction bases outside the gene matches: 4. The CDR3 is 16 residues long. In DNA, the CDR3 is TGTGCCAGCAGCCAGGGACAGGCGTTCTCTGGAAACACCATATATTTT. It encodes CASSQGQAFSGNTIYF.

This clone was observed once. CDR3 bases: TGTGCCAGGGCCGAGATGGGGGCTTGGGAAAAACTGTTTTTT. The encoded protein is CARAEMGAWEKLFF. The chain uses TRBV7-5 and TRBJ1-4; the listed D gene, TRBD1, was not tested against the DNA. TRBV7-5 is shown as a pseudogene. The CDR3 loop spans 14 amino acids.

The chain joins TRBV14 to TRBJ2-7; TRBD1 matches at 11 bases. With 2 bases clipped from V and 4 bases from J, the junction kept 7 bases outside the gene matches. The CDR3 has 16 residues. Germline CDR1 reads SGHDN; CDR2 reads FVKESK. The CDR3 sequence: CASSQHGQGATYEQYF. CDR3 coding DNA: TGTGCCAGCAGCCAACACGGACAGGGGGCTACGTACGAGCAGTACTTC.

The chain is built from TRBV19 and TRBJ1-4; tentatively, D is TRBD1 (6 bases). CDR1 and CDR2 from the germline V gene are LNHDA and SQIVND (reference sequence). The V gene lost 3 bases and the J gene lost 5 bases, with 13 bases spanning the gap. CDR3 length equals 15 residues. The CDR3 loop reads CASSIGGPLNEKLFF. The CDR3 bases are TGTGCCAGTAGTATTGGGGGCCCACTAAATGAAAAACTGTTTTTT.

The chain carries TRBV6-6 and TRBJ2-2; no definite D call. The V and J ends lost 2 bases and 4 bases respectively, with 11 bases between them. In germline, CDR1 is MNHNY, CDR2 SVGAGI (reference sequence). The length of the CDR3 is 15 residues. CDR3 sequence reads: CASSYLNTPTGELFF. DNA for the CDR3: TGTGCCAGCAGTTACCTGAACACCCCCACCGGGGAGCTGTTTTTT.

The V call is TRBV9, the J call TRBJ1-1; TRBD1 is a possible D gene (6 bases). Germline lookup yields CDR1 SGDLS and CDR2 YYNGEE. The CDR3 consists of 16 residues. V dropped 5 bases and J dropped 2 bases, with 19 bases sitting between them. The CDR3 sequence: CASRLGAREDNTEAFF. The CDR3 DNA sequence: TGTGCCAGCAGACTGGGGGCGCGTGAAGACAACACTGAAGCTTTCTTT.

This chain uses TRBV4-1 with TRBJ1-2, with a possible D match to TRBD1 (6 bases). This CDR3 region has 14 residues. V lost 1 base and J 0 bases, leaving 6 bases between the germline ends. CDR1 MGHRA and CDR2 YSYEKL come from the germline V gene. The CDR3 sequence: CASSQGTANYGYTF. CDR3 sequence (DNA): TGCGCCAGCAGCCAAGGGACAGCTAACTATGGCTACACCTTC.

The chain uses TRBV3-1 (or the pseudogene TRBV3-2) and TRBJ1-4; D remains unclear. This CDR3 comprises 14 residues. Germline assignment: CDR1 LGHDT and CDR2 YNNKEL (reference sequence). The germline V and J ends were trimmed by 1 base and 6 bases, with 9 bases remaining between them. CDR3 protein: CASSQVFEDEKLFF. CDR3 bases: TGTGCCAGCAGCCAAGTGTTTGAGGATGAAAAACTGTTTTTT.

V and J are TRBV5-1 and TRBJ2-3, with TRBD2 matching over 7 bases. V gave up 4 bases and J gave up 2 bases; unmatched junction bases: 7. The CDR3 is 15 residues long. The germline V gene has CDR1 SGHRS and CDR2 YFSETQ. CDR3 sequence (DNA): TGCGCCAGCAGCGGTGAAAGCGGGGACACAGATACGCAGTATTTT. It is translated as CASSGESGDTDTQYF.

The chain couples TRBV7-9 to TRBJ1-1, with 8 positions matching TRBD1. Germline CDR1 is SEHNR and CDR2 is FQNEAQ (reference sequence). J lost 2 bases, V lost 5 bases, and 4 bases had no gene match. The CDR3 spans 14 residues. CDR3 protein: CASSQGQGNTEAFF. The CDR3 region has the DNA TGTGCCAGCAGCCAAGGACAGGGTAACACTGAAGCTTTCTTT.

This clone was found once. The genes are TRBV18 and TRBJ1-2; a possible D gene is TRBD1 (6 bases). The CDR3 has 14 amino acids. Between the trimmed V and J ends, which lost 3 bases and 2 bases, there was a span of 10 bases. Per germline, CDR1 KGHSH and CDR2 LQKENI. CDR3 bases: TGTGCCAGCTCACCGCTGCAGGGGAACTATGGCTACACCTTC. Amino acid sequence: CASSPLQGNYGYTF.